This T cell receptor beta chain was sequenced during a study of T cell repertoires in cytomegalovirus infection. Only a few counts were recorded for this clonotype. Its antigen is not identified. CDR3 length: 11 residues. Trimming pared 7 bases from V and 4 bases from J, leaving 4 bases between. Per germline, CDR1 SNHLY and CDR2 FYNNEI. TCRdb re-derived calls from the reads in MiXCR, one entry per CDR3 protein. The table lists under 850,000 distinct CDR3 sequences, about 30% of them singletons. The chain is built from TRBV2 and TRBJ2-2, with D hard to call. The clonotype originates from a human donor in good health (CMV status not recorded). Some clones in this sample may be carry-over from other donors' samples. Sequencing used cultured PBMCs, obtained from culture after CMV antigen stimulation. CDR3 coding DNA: TGTGCCAGCATAGTCACCGGGGAGCTGTTTTTT. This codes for CASIVTGELFF.